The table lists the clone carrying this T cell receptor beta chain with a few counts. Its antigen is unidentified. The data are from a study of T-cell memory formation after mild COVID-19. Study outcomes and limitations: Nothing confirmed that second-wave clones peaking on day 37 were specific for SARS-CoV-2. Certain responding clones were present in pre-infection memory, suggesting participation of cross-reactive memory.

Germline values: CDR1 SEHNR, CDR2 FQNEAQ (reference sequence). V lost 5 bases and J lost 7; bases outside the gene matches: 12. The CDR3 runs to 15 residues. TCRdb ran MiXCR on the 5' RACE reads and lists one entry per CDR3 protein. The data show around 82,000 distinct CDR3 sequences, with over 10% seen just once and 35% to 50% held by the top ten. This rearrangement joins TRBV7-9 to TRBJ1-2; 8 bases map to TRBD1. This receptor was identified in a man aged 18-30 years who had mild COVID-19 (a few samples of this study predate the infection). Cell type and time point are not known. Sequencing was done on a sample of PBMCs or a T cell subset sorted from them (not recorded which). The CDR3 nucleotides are TGTGCCAGCAGCGCCCCTTACGACAGGGGCCGTGGCTACACCTTC. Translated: CASSAPYDRGRGYTF.